A selection of T cell receptor beta chains follows, all from one sample in a study of T cell repertoires in cytomegalovirus infection. From the reads, TCRdb called clonotypes with MiXCR, one entry per CDR3 protein. Here the sample spans 290,000 or so distinct CDR3 sequences, 9.6% being singletons. Sequenced sample: PBMCs. The receptors come from a human donor in good health (CMV status not recorded). Some clones in this sample may be carry-over from other donors' samples. CDR3s include the opening cysteine and the closing phenylalanine or tryptophan. A D gene is named only where the DNA matches it firmly. The size field is filled for only some rows; it gives once, few, many or a size class.

CDR3 DNA: TGTGCCAGCAGTTTCCCTAGACCCTCTGGGGCCAACGTCCTGACTTTC
CDR3 protein: CASSFPRPSGANVLTF
J gene: TRBJ2-6
CDR3 length: 16
V gene: TRBV12-3/TRBV12-4
D gene: NA
clone size: many

CDR3 DNA: TGTGCCAGCAGCCTAGAGGCTCTGGAGGGGACCCAGTACTTC
CDR3 protein: CASSLEALEGTQYF
J gene: TRBJ2-5
CDR3 length: 14
V gene: TRBV7-2
D gene: NA
clone size: many

CDR3 DNA: TGTGCCACGACCGGGACAGGGCCCCATGAGCAGTTCTTC
CDR3 protein: CATTGTGPHEQFF
J gene: TRBJ2-1
CDR3 length: 13
V gene: TRBV19
D gene: TRBD1
clone size: few

CDR3 DNA: TGTGCCAGCAGCTTAGGAAAATGGGGGCAAAGAGGCGGGGAGCTGTTTTTT
CDR3 protein: CASSLGKWGQRGGELFF
J gene: TRBJ2-2
CDR3 length: 17
V gene: TRBV11-3
D gene: NA
clone size: many

CDR3 DNA: TGTGCCAGCAGCTTACTAGCGCTGAAAGAGACCCAGTACTTC
CDR3 protein: CASSLLALKETQYF
J gene: TRBJ2-5
CDR3 length: 14
V gene: TRBV5-6
D gene: TRBD2
clone size: many

CDR3 DNA: TGTGCCAGCAGTTCACAGGTCTCCGGGACCCAGTACTTC
CDR3 protein: CASSSQVSGTQYF
J gene: TRBJ2-5
CDR3 length: 13
V gene: TRBV27
D gene: NA
clone size: few

CDR3 DNA: TGTGCCAGCAGTTCTTCTGGGAGGGGGCTTAAGAGGAATGAGCAGTTCTTC
CDR3 protein: CASSSSGRGLKRNEQFF
J gene: TRBJ2-1
CDR3 length: 17
V gene: TRBV6-2/TRBV6-3
D gene: NA
clone size: NA

CDR3 DNA: TGTGCCAGCAGGACAGGACTTTCTGGAAACACCATATATTTT
CDR3 protein: CASRTGLSGNTIYF
J gene: TRBJ1-3
CDR3 length: 14
V gene: TRBV7-2
D gene: NA
clone size: many

CDR3 DNA: TGTGCCAGCAGCGCCCGGACAGTCTCTGGGGCCAACGTCCTGACTTTC
CDR3 protein: CASSARTVSGANVLTF
J gene: TRBJ2-6
CDR3 length: 16
V gene: TRBV9
D gene: NA
clone size: NA

CDR3 DNA: TGTGCCAGTAGTAACGACAGGGTGGGTCAGCCCCAGCATTTT
CDR3 protein: CASSNDRVGQPQHF
J gene: TRBJ1-5
CDR3 length: 14
V gene: TRBV19
D gene: TRBD1
clone size: many

CDR3 DNA: TGTGCCAGCAGCTTACCAGGGACCGGGGAGCTGTTTTTT
CDR3 protein: CASSLPGTGELFF
J gene: TRBJ2-2
CDR3 length: 13
V gene: TRBV7-8
D gene: NA
clone size: NA

CDR3 DNA: TGTGCCAGCAGTTACTCGACAGGTTTTGGGCCTCTAGCCAAAAACATTCAGTACTTC
CDR3 protein: CASSYSTGFGPLAKNIQYF
J gene: TRBJ2-4
CDR3 length: 19
V gene: TRBV6-2/TRBV6-3
D gene: NA
clone size: many

CDR3 DNA: TGCAGCGTTGGGTTCAGGGGGACTATCTATGGCTACACCTTC
CDR3 protein: CSVGFRGTIYGYTF
J gene: TRBJ1-2
CDR3 length: 14
V gene: TRBV29-1
D gene: TRBD1
clone size: NA

CDR3 DNA: TGTGCCAGCAGCGGAGGGACAGGGGCCTACAATGAGCAGTTCTTC
CDR3 protein: CASSGGTGAYNEQFF
J gene: TRBJ2-1
CDR3 length: 15
V gene: TRBV11-2
D gene: TRBD1
clone size: many

CDR3 DNA: TGTGCCAGCAGCCCAGTGGGGGGGAATCAGCCCCAGCATTTT
CDR3 protein: CASSPVGGNQPQHF
J gene: TRBJ1-5
CDR3 length: 14
V gene: TRBV6-2/TRBV6-3
D gene: NA
clone size: many

CDR3 DNA: TGTGCCAGTAGTCTGGCCAGGGGATTCCCCAATGAGCAGTTCTTC
CDR3 protein: CASSLARGFPNEQFF
J gene: TRBJ2-1
CDR3 length: 15
V gene: TRBV19
D gene: NA
clone size: NA

CDR3 DNA: TGTGCCAGCAGTTTACTGGGGGGCCATGAGCAGTTCTTC
CDR3 protein: CASSLLGGHEQFF
J gene: TRBJ2-1
CDR3 length: 13
V gene: TRBV12-3/TRBV12-4
D gene: NA
clone size: many

CDR3 DNA: TGTGCCAGCAGCTTCCAACTAGCGGGGGTCGAGCAGTACTTC
CDR3 protein: CASSFQLAGVEQYF
J gene: TRBJ2-7
CDR3 length: 14
V gene: TRBV5-4
D gene: TRBD2
clone size: many

CDR3 DNA: TGTGCCAGCAGCACGGACTTATCTCAGCCCCAGCATTTT
CDR3 protein: CASSTDLSQPQHF
J gene: TRBJ1-5
CDR3 length: 13
V gene: TRBV7-9
D gene: NA
clone size: many

CDR3 DNA: TGTGCCAGCAGCAGAGGACGGAACACTGAAGCTTTCTTT
CDR3 protein: CASSRGRNTEAFF
J gene: TRBJ1-1
CDR3 length: 13
V gene: TRBV11-3
D gene: NA
clone size: many

CDR3 DNA: TGTGCCAGCAGTTTATTGGGGTTTTTTGCTCAGCCCCAGCATTTT
CDR3 protein: CASSLLGFFAQPQHF
J gene: TRBJ1-5
CDR3 length: 15
V gene: TRBV28
D gene: NA
clone size: few

CDR3 DNA: TGTGCCAGCAGCCTCATAGGGAATACCTACAATGAGCAGTTCTTC
CDR3 protein: CASSLIGNTYNEQFF
J gene: TRBJ2-1
CDR3 length: 15
V gene: TRBV7-3
D gene: NA
clone size: many

CDR3 DNA: TGTGCCAGCAGTTCGGTAAACAATGAGCAGTTCTTC
CDR3 protein: CASSSVNNEQFF
J gene: TRBJ2-1
CDR3 length: 12
V gene: TRBV12-3/TRBV12-4
D gene: NA
clone size: many

CDR3 DNA: TGTGCCAGCGGTGGGAAGTTGCAAGAGACCCAGTACTTC
CDR3 protein: CASGGKLQETQYF
J gene: TRBJ2-5
CDR3 length: 13
V gene: TRBV28
D gene: NA
clone size: NA

CDR3 DNA: TGTGCCAGCAGTTACTGGGGGCCCGGGAAAGAGACCCAGTACTTC
CDR3 protein: CASSYWGPGKETQYF
J gene: TRBJ2-5
CDR3 length: 15
V gene: TRBV6-2/TRBV6-3
D gene: NA
clone size: many

CDR3 DNA: TGCAGTGCTAGAGGGGCGGAAACCTACAATGAGCAGTTCTTC
CDR3 protein: CSARGAETYNEQFF
J gene: TRBJ2-1
CDR3 length: 14
V gene: TRBV20-1
D gene: NA
clone size: few

CDR3 DNA: TGTGCCAGCATTGACGCCTCAAAGACCCAGTACTTC
CDR3 protein: CASIDASKTQYF
J gene: TRBJ2-5
CDR3 length: 12
V gene: TRBV6-6
D gene: NA
clone size: NA

CDR3 DNA: TGTGCCAGCAGTACAGGGGGCTCCTCTGGCTACACCTTC
CDR3 protein: CASSTGGSSGYTF
J gene: TRBJ1-2
CDR3 length: 13
V gene: TRBV6-2/TRBV6-3
D gene: TRBD1
clone size: many

CDR3 DNA: TGTGCCAGCAGTTTAACGAAGGGGGTCAGCAATCAGCCCCAGCATTTT
CDR3 protein: CASSLTKGVSNQPQHF
J gene: TRBJ1-5
CDR3 length: 16
V gene: TRBV28
D gene: NA
clone size: many

CDR3 DNA: TGCAGTGCTCGTTCGGGCCGAACAGAGACCCAGTACTTC
CDR3 protein: CSARSGRTETQYF
J gene: TRBJ2-5
CDR3 length: 13
V gene: TRBV20-1
D gene: NA
clone size: many

CDR3 DNA: TGCAGTGCTAGCCCAGTTGGCAATGAGCAGTTCTTC
CDR3 protein: CSASPVGNEQFF
J gene: TRBJ2-1
CDR3 length: 12
V gene: TRBV20-1
D gene: NA
clone size: NA

CDR3 DNA: TGCGCCAGCAGCCTAGGACAGGGCAATGATTTCTTT
CDR3 protein: CASSLGQGNDFF
J gene: TRBJ1-1
CDR3 length: 12
V gene: TRBV5-1
D gene: TRBD1
clone size: many

CDR3 DNA: TGTGCCAGTATGGTGGGACAGACTTACACTGAAGCTTTCTTT
CDR3 protein: CASMVGQTYTEAFF
J gene: TRBJ1-1
CDR3 length: 14
V gene: TRBV19
D gene: TRBD1
clone size: many

CDR3 DNA: TGTGCCAGCAGCGTAGAGGGTAGAAACACAGATACGCAGTATTTT
CDR3 protein: CASSVEGRNTDTQYF
J gene: TRBJ2-3
CDR3 length: 15
V gene: TRBV9
D gene: NA
clone size: NA

CDR3 DNA: TGCGCCAGCAGCTTGTCCGACAGACCCGGCTACGGTTCACAGGTTCATGAAAAACTGTTTTTT
CDR3 protein: CASSLSDRPGYGSQVHEKLFF
J gene: TRBJ1-4
CDR3 length: 21
V gene: TRBV5-1
D gene: NA
clone size: many

CDR3 DNA: TGTGCCAGCAGCTTACAGGGACACAACATGAACACTGAAGCTTTCTTT
CDR3 protein: CASSLQGHNMNTEAFF
J gene: TRBJ1-1
CDR3 length: 16
V gene: TRBV5-5
D gene: NA
clone size: many

CDR3 DNA: TGTGCCAGCAGCCGACAGGGGGTGAATACCGGGGAGCTGTTTTTT
CDR3 protein: CASSRQGVNTGELFF
J gene: TRBJ2-2
CDR3 length: 15
V gene: TRBV6-2/TRBV6-3
D gene: TRBD1
clone size: NA

CDR3 DNA: TGTGCCAGCAGCCGCCCCTATCGGACGGGGGGGGGGCCGTACTTC
CDR3 protein: CASSRPYRTGGGPYF
J gene: TRBJ2-5
CDR3 length: 15
V gene: TRBV7-2
D gene: TRBD2
clone size: many

CDR3 DNA: TGTGCCAGCCGACAGGGTCTCTCTGGGGCCAACGTCCTGACTTTC
CDR3 protein: CASRQGLSGANVLTF
J gene: TRBJ2-6
CDR3 length: 15
V gene: TRBV2
D gene: TRBD1
clone size: NA

CDR3 DNA: TGTGCCAGCAAGTCCGACGCCCAAGAGACCCAGTACTTC
CDR3 protein: CASKSDAQETQYF
J gene: TRBJ2-5
CDR3 length: 13
V gene: TRBV7-9
D gene: NA
clone size: many

CDR3 DNA: TGTGCCAGCAGTTTATTGGTGGGGGGGCTCGCAGATACGCAGTATTTT
CDR3 protein: CASSLLVGGLADTQYF
J gene: TRBJ2-3
CDR3 length: 16
V gene: TRBV12-3/TRBV12-4
D gene: NA
clone size: few

CDR3 DNA: TGTGCCAGCAGTGATTTGGAGACTGGGGCCAACGTCCTGACTTTC
CDR3 protein: CASSDLETGANVLTF
J gene: TRBJ2-6
CDR3 length: 15
V gene: TRBV2
D gene: NA
clone size: many

CDR3 DNA: TGCAGTGCCATAACAGGAGGAAATCAGCCCCAGCATTTT
CDR3 protein: CSAITGGNQPQHF
J gene: TRBJ1-5
CDR3 length: 13
V gene: TRBV20-1
D gene: NA
clone size: many

CDR3 DNA: TGTGCCAGCAGTTTAGGGCCTGGGAGAAACACTGAAGCTTTCTTT
CDR3 protein: CASSLGPGRNTEAFF
J gene: TRBJ1-1
CDR3 length: 15
V gene: TRBV28
D gene: NA
clone size: many

CDR3 DNA: TGTGCCAGCAGTGAAGCGCTACAGGGAGGACAGCCCCAGCATTTT
CDR3 protein: CASSEALQGGQPQHF
J gene: TRBJ1-5
CDR3 length: 15
V gene: TRBV6-1
D gene: NA
clone size: many

CDR3 DNA: TGTGCCAGCAGCCAATTGGGTGGGGACTATGGCTACACCTTC
CDR3 protein: CASSQLGGDYGYTF
J gene: TRBJ1-2
CDR3 length: 14
V gene: TRBV7-2
D gene: NA
clone size: many

CDR3 DNA: TGCAGCGTTGAACGGTTCACTGAAGCTTTCTTT
CDR3 protein: CSVERFTEAFF
J gene: TRBJ1-1
CDR3 length: 11
V gene: TRBV29-1
D gene: NA
clone size: NA

CDR3 DNA: TGCGCCAGCAGCTCACGGACAGGGGGCTCCTCTCAGTACTTC
CDR3 protein: CASSSRTGGSSQYF
J gene: TRBJ2-4
CDR3 length: 14
V gene: TRBV5-1
D gene: TRBD1
clone size: few

CDR3 DNA: TGTGCCAGCAGCGCCTCGGGGACAGCCTCCTACGAGCAGTACTTC
CDR3 protein: CASSASGTASYEQYF
J gene: TRBJ2-7
CDR3 length: 15
V gene: TRBV13
D gene: TRBD1
clone size: many

CDR3 DNA: TGTGCCAGTAAAGCCCGGGGACAGGGCTTATCACCCCTCCACTTT
CDR3 protein: CASKARGQGLSPLHF
J gene: TRBJ1-6
CDR3 length: 15
V gene: TRBV19
D gene: TRBD1
clone size: many

CDR3 DNA: TGTGCCAGCAGCTCCAGACTAGCGGGGGGGCCGGATGAGCAGTTCTTC
CDR3 protein: CASSSRLAGGPDEQFF
J gene: TRBJ2-1
CDR3 length: 16
V gene: TRBV9
D gene: TRBD2
clone size: many

CDR3 DNA: TGCGCCAGCAGCTTGGCGGGGACAGGGAATGAAAAACTGTTTTTT
CDR3 protein: CASSLAGTGNEKLFF
J gene: TRBJ1-4
CDR3 length: 15
V gene: TRBV5-1
D gene: TRBD1
clone size: many

CDR3 DNA: TGTGCCAGCAGCGAAGGAGGTTGGAGTAGGGGTAGGGAGACCCAGTACTTC
CDR3 protein: CASSEGGWSRGRETQYF
J gene: TRBJ2-5
CDR3 length: 17
V gene: TRBV7-2
D gene: NA
clone size: NA

CDR3 DNA: TGTGCCAGCAGTTACTCAGGGGGCGAGACCCAGTACTTC
CDR3 protein: CASSYSGGETQYF
J gene: TRBJ2-5
CDR3 length: 13
V gene: TRBV6-6
D gene: TRBD1
clone size: few

CDR3 DNA: TGTGCCAGTAGTATTCGGGACAGGAGTTTCTACAATGAGCAGTTCTTC
CDR3 protein: CASSIRDRSFYNEQFF
J gene: TRBJ2-1
CDR3 length: 16
V gene: TRBV19
D gene: TRBD1
clone size: many

CDR3 DNA: TGTGCCAGCAGCTCGGACAGGGAGGGCTATGGCTACACCTTC
CDR3 protein: CASSSDREGYGYTF
J gene: TRBJ1-2
CDR3 length: 14
V gene: TRBV7-2
D gene: TRBD1
clone size: many

CDR3 DNA: TGCAGTGCTCGGACAGGGGGCGAGTATGGCTACACCTTC
CDR3 protein: CSARTGGEYGYTF
J gene: TRBJ1-2
CDR3 length: 13
V gene: TRBV20-1
D gene: TRBD1
clone size: many